This TCR beta chain was profiled in a study of blood T cell repertoires in COVID-19. Authors' processing steps: Amplifying reference gene primers gave estimates of nucleated cell counts. Profiled with immunoSEQ multiplex PCR; TCRdb holds only in-frame clones, not every one. The V and J calls and clone size are taken from that table; D and trimming were inferred from the DNA. The sample contains around 190,000 clones, under 80% of which appear only once. CDR1 and CDR2 (germline): LNHDA, SQIVND (reference sequence). This CDR3 is 15 amino acids long. V lost 4 bases to trimming and J lost 6 bases, with 16 bases between them.

Sequenced input: PBMCs or T cells enriched from blood (not recorded which). The sequence was obtained from a woman between 50 and 59 years old with acute COVID-19. J is TRBJ1-5 and V is TRBV19; tentatively, D is TRBD1 (6 bases). The CDR3 bases are TGTGCCAGTAGTAGGAGGGGGGGCTCGGGTCAGCCCCAGCATTTT. Translated, it gives CASSRRGGSGQPQHF.